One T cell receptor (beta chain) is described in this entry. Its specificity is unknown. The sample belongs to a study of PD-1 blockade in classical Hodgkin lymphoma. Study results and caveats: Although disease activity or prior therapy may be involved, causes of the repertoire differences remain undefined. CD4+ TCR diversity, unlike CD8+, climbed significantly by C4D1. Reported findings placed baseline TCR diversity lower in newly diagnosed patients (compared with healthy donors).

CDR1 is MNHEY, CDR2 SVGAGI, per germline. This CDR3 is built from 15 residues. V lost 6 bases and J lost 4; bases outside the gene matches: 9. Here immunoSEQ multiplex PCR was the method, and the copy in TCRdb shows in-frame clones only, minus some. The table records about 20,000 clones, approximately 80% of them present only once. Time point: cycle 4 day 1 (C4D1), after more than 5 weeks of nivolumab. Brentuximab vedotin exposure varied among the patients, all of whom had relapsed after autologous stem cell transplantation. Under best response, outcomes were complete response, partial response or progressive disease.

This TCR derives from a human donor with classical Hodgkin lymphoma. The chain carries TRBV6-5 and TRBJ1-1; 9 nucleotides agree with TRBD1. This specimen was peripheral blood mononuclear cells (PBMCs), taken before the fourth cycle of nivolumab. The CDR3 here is CASRHQQGAVTEAFF. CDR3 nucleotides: TGTGCCAGCAGACATCAACAGGGGGCTGTCACTGAAGCTTTCTTT.